Below, one T cell receptor beta chain is given with its context. Sequenced by immunoSEQ multiplex PCR; TCRdb stores in-frame clones only, minus some. The sample has 90,000 to 120,000 clones, roughly 83% seen once. This record comes from a study of blood T cell repertoires in COVID-19. Across the whole study: The origin of the acute and convalescent COVID-19 samples was the United States, Italy and Spain.

V lost 3 bases, J lost 2 bases, and 11 bases lay in between. The germline V gene encodes CDR1 SGHVS and CDR2 FQNEAQ. The CDR3 covers 16 residues. The rearrangement links TRBV7-8 to TRBJ2-6, with D perhaps matching TRBD1 (5 bases). The sequence was collected from a human donor in a cohort sampled during active COVID-19. Sequencing input: peripheral blood. The CDR3 DNA sequence: TGTGCCAGCAGCTTCCTGCAGGGAACTGGGGCCAACGTCCTGACTTTC. Its protein is CASSFLQGTGANVLTF.